The 23 T cell receptor beta chains below come from one sample, sequenced in a study of T cells in Graves' hyperthyroidism and ophthalmopathy. TCR beta CDR3 regions were amplified from RNA. The TCR CDR3 was amplified in a first-round RT-PCR using the HTBI primer set. TCRdb re-derived calls from the multiplex PCR reads in MiXCR, one entry per CDR3 protein. The repertoire holds 560,000 or so distinct CDR3 sequences, nearly 20% seen once, with approximately 48% in the top ten. The sample taken for sequencing was blood. The receptors derive from a man aged 40-49 years with Graves' ophthalmopathy.

This clonotype showed up just a few times. The J gene is TRBJ1-2, the V gene TRBV28; a weak D match, TRBD1 (6 bases). This CDR3 contains 13 residues. Germline values: CDR1 MDHEN, CDR2 SYDVKM. V lost 8 bases, J lost 2 bases, and 12 bases lay in between. The CDR3 loop reads CASRTTGNYGYTF. The CDR3 region has the DNA TGTGCCAGCCGAACGACAGGAAACTATGGCTACACCTTC.

This clonotype was seen only a few times. The chain recombines TRBV2 with TRBJ1-4, with D possibly matching TRBD1 (5 bases). Germline V lookup: CDR1 SNHLY, CDR2 FYNNEI. The V gene lost 6 bases and the J gene lost 8 bases, with 19 bases spanning the gap. This CDR3 region has 15 residues. CDR3 DNA: TGTGCCAGCAGCCGTGGGCAGGGTAGGGACGAAAAACTGTTTTTT. Translating gives CASSRGQGRDEKLFF.

This clonotype was observed a few times. This chain joins TRBV29-1 and TRBJ2-1, with TRBD1 matching over 9 bases. The CDR3 runs 15 residues. The trim removed 5 bases at V and 3 bases at J, leaving 8 bases unmatched. The germline V gene encodes CDR1 SQVTM and CDR2 ANQGSEA. The CDR3 spells CSVQTGTGRYNEQFF. CDR3 in DNA: TGCAGCGTTCAAACCGGGACAGGGCGCTACAATGAGCAGTTCTTC.

This clonotype occurred a few times. The chain recombines TRBV4-2 with TRBJ1-6; D may be TRBD1 (5 bases). CDR1 and CDR2 (germline): LGHNA, YNFKEQ. Trimming stripped 3 bases from V and 2 bases from J, with 11 bases between. CDR3 length: 16 amino acids. CDR3 DNA sequence: TGTGCCAGCAGCCAGCGCCAGGGAGCCTATAATTCACCCCTCCACTTT. The encoded protein is CASSQRQGAYNSPLHF.

This chain uses TRBV7-2 with TRBJ2-5; D not certain. V lost 2 bases to trimming and J lost 0 bases, with 7 bases between them. There are 14 residues in the CDR3. Germline loops: CDR1 SGHTA, CDR2 FQGNSA. The chain's CDR3 is CASSLLTNQETQYF. CDR3 DNA sequence: TGTGCCAGCAGCTTATTAACTAACCAAGAGACCCAGTACTTC.

The sample holds a few counts of this clonotype. The V and J genes are TRBV28 and TRBJ1-5; D unresolved. V was cut by 2 bases and J by 1 base, with 12 bases left in between. This CDR3 has 16 residues. Germline values: CDR1 MDHEN, CDR2 SYDVKM. CDR3 sequence: CASSLTVKGSNQPQHF. The CDR3 DNA sequence: TGTGCCAGCAGTTTAACCGTCAAAGGGAGCAATCAGCCCCAGCATTTT.

The V and J genes are TRBV6-4 and TRBJ1-6, with D perhaps matching TRBD1 (5 bases). The CDR3 sequence is 14 residues long. Germline V gene sequence: CDR1 MRHNA, CDR2 SNTAGT. Trimming removed 7 bases at V and 9 bases at J, with 16 bases between. The CDR3 nucleotides are TGTGCCAGCACTAACGGGGGGGTCGGTTCACCCCTCCACTTT. It yields the protein CASTNGGVGSPLHF.

The chain recombines TRBV13 with TRBJ1-2; D is uncertain. Germline CDR1 and CDR2: PRHDT and FYEKMQ (reference sequence). V was trimmed by 5 bases and J by 4 bases, leaving 14 bases between them. The CDR3 is made up of 14 amino acids. The CDR3 region has the DNA TGTGCCAGCAGCCCGGCCCGGGGAAGCTATGGCTACACCTTC. Translation gives CASSPARGSYGYTF. The complete variable domain, with remaining parts taken from reference TRBV13 and TRBJ1-2, reads AAGVIQSPRHLIKEKRETATLKCYPIPRHDTVYWYQQGPGQDPQFLISFYEKMQSDKGSIPDRFSAQQFSDYHSELNMSSLELGDSALYFCASSPARGSYGYTFGSGTRLTVV.

Ten or more counts support this clonotype. The chain recombines TRBV6-1 with TRBJ2-7, with D perhaps matching TRBD1 (5 bases). The CDR3 extends over 14 amino acids. Per germline, CDR1 MNHNS and CDR2 SASEGT. Trimming cost V 4 bases and J 0 bases, with 10 bases left between them. The CDR3 is CASSGTQVSYEQYF. The DNA for the CDR3 is TGTGCCAGCAGTGGAACACAGGTCTCCTACGAGCAGTACTTC.

This clonotype showed up just a few times. Likely a read error: the CDR3 ends without its conserved phenylalanine or tryptophan. This chain uses TRBV12-3 or TRBV12-4 with TRBJ2-7; D possibly matches TRBD1 or TRBD2 (5 bases each). The CDR3 consists of 15 residues. Trimming shortened V by 1 base and J by 2 bases, and 12 bases separated the two germline ends. The CDR3 DNA sequence: TGTGCCAGCAGTTTAGGTGGGGGATTGACCTACGAGCAGTACCTC. Amino acids: CASSLGGGLTYEQYL.

A remark on this clonotype: A much larger clone lies one base from this, so it may be a read error. This sequence joins TRBV5-1 and TRBJ2-1, with D unclear. Germline loops: CDR1 SGHRS, CDR2 YFSETQ. The CDR3 sequence is 13 residues long. The CDR3 nucleotides read TGCGCCAGCATCTTGACGGAGCTCAATGAGCAGTTCTTC. Protein sequence: CASILTELNEQFF.

This clonotype was observed at least ten times. V is TRBV6-2 or TRBV6-3 and J is TRBJ2-3, with 8 positions matching TRBD1. This CDR3 comprises 15 residues. The J segment lost 4 bases and the V segment lost 2 bases, leaving 5 bases of the junction unmatched. CDR1 and CDR2 from the germline V gene are MNHEY and SVGEGT. Here the CDR3 DNA reads TGTGCCAGCAGTTACCCGGCAGGGGGCCCAGATACGCAGTATTTT. Protein product: CASSYPAGGPDTQYF.

This rearrangement joins TRBV7-2 to TRBJ1-1, with D possibly being TRBD1 (6 bases). The V end was cut by 5 bases, the J end by 10 bases, with 17 bases between. In germline, CDR1 is SGHTA, CDR2 FQGNSA. CDR3 size: 13 residues. This CDR3 is CASSERGWGAAFF. In DNA form, the CDR3 reads TGTGCCAGCAGCGAAAGGGGTTGGGGGGCAGCTTTCTTT. The whole variable domain, filled in from reference TRBV7-2 and TRBJ1-1, reads GAGVSQSPSNKVTEKGKDVELRCDPISGHTALYWYRQSLGQGLEFLIYFQGNSAPDKSGLPSDRFSAERTGGSVSTLTIQRTQQEDSAVYLCASSERGWGAAFFGQGTRLTVV.

This clonotype was seen ten or more times. The chain is built from TRBV27 and TRBJ1-1; D is uncertain. Trimming took 4 bases from V and 6 from J, leaving 6 bases between them. CDR3 length: 11 residues. From germline, CDR1 is MNHEY and CDR2 SMNVEV (reference sequence). CDR3 protein: CASSSGSEAFF. CDR3 DNA sequence: TGTGCCAGCAGTTCCGGGTCTGAAGCTTTCTTT.

J is TRBJ2-5 and V is TRBV5-1; no firm D call. The CDR3 has 15 amino acids. Trimming took off 5 bases at V and 0 bases at J, with 14 bases between the two ends. Looked up from germline, CDR1 is SGHRS and CDR2 is YFSETQ. CDR3 residues: CASSRGAQYQETQYF. The DNA for the CDR3 is TGCGCCAGCAGTCGCGGTGCACAGTACCAAGAGACCCAGTACTTC.

In this sample, this clonotype turned up many times. The rearrangement links TRBV6-5 to TRBJ1-6; D not resolved. Per the germline V gene, CDR1 is MNHEY and CDR2 is SVGAGI. V was trimmed by 0 bases and J by 0 bases, leaving 18 bases between them. The CDR3 spans 20 residues. DNA of the CDR3: TGTGCCAGCAGTTACTCGAGTATGGGAGCCTCTAGCTCCTATAATTCACCCCTCCACTTT. It codes for CASSYSSMGASSSYNSPLHF.

This chain joins TRBV5-5 and TRBJ1-6; TRBD1 aligns across 7 bases. This CDR3 comprises 16 residues. V was clipped by 1 base and J by 10 bases; unmatched bases: 11. Looked up from germline, CDR1 is SGHKS and CDR2 is YYEKEE (reference sequence). CDR3 loop: CASSLRTGLRRSPLHF. As DNA, the CDR3 is TGTGCCAGCAGCTTGAGGACAGGTCTTAGACGGTCACCCCTCCACTTT.

This clonotype was detected ten times or more. This chain connects TRBV11-2 to TRBJ2-7, with D hard to call. The germline V gene encodes CDR1 SGHAT and CDR2 FQNNGV. The V and J ends lost 5 bases and 2 bases respectively, with 16 bases between them. This CDR3 contains 15 residues. The CDR3 DNA reads TGTGCCAGCAGCCGAAACCCGGACCAGCCCTACGAGCAGTACTTC. This gives the protein CASSRNPDQPYEQYF.

This clonotype was seen at least ten times. The CDR3 coding sequence is TGTGCCAGCTCACCACGGACTAGCGGAAACACCGGGGAGCTGTTTTTT. Protein: CASSPRTSGNTGELFF. The V call is TRBV18, the J call TRBJ2-2, with 10 bases lining up with TRBD2. Germline V lookup: CDR1 KGHSH, CDR2 LQKENI. The V gene end was trimmed by 1 base and the J gene end by 2 bases; junction bases not matched to a gene: 1. The CDR3 sequence is 16 residues long.

This clonotype was found many times. The chain combines TRBV7-2 with TRBJ1-5; tentatively, D is TRBD1 (5 bases). Germline CDR1 SGHTA, CDR2 FQGNSA. The length of the CDR3 is 15 residues. Trimming removed 3 bases at V and 2 bases at J, with 11 bases between. The CDR3 DNA reads TGTGCCAGCAGCTTGGGGCGGGTCGGCAATCAGCCCCAGCATTTT. Translating gives CASSLGRVGNQPQHF.

This clonotype was seen more than once but under ten times. V and J are TRBV12-3 or TRBV12-4 and TRBJ2-2, with TRBD1 identical over 7 bases. The CDR3 has 16 residues. J was trimmed by 4 bases and V by 4 bases; bases with no gene match: 9. The CDR3 region has the DNA TGTGCCAGCAGTTCCCCTCAACAGGGGAGCACCGGGGAGCTGTTTTTT. This gives the protein CASSSPQQGSTGELFF.

The chain couples TRBV9 to TRBJ2-2; no definite D call. This CDR3 has 16 residues. Germline CDR1 is SGDLS and CDR2 is YYNGEE. V was trimmed by 0 bases and J by 2 bases, leaving 11 bases between them. The CDR3 nucleotides read TGTGCCAGCAGCGTAGGGTCCCGCCGAAACACCGGGGAGCTGTTTTTT. This sequence encodes CASSVGSRRNTGELFF.

This clonotype was counted only a few times. This sequence joins TRBV5-8 and TRBJ2-3, with 9 bases matching TRBD1. The CDR3 consists of 16 residues. J was trimmed by 4 bases and V by 6 bases; bases with no gene match: 12. Germline CDR1 SGHTS, CDR2 YDEGEE. CDR3: CASILGTGLIADTQYF. The CDR3 DNA is TGTGCCAGCATCCTCGGGACAGGGTTGATCGCAGATACGCAGTATTTT.